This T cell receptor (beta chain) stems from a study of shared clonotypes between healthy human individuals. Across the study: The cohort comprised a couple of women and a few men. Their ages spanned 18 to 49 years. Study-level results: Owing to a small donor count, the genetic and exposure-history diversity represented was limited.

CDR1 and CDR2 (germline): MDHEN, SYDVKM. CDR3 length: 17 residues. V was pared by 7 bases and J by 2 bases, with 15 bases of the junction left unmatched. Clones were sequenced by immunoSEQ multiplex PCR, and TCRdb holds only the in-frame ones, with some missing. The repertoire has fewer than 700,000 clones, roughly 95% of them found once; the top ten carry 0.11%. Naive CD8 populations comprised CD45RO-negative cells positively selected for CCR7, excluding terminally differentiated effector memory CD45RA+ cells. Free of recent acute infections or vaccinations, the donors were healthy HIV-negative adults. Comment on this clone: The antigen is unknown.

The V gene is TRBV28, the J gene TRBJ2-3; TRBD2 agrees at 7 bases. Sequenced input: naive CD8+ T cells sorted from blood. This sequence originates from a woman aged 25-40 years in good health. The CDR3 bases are TGTGCCAGCACCCTACTCTCGGCGGGAGATCCCACAGATACGCAGTATTTT. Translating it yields CASTLLSAGDPTDTQYF.